One sample yielded the 27 T cell receptor beta chains listed below, sequenced in a study of T cell responses to AZD1222 COVID-19 vaccine. Some clones are missing from TCRdb's copy, which holds only in-frame ones; the method was immunoSEQ multiplex PCR. The sample lists approximately 100,000 clones, approximately 90% occurring once. This specimen was peripheral blood, taken on day 0 of AZD1222 vaccination. These receptors came from an adult in good health.

The V and J genes are TRBV6-2 or TRBV6-3 and TRBJ2-7, with D perhaps being TRBD1 or TRBD2 (7 bases each). The CDR3 is 14 amino acids. Germline lookup yields CDR1 MNHEY and CDR2 SVGEGT. Deletions cut 3 bases from V and 5 bases from J, with 14 bases between. The CDR3 spells CASSYAGGADEQYF. The CDR3 coding sequence is TGTGCCAGCAGTTATGCAGGGGGGGCTGACGAGCAGTACTTC.

This clone appeared a few times. The CDR3 region has the DNA TGTGCCAGCAGCGGAACAGGGGGCGGGAAACTGTTTTTT. Its translation is CASSGTGGGKLFF. The V and J genes are TRBV5-5 and TRBJ1-4; TRBD1 matches 9 bases. CDR3 length: 13 amino acids. V lost 4 bases to trimming and J lost 11 bases; unmatched junction nucleotides: 6. Germline-derived CDR1 and CDR2 are SGHKS and YYEKEE (reference sequence).

This chain joins TRBV6-1 and TRBJ2-2; D remains ambiguous. Trimming stripped 1 base from V and 0 bases from J, with 9 bases between. The germline gives CDR1 MNHNS, CDR2 SASEGT. The CDR3 loop spans 16 amino acids. The CDR3 DNA sequence: TGTGCCAGCAGTGAAGTCGGCCGAACGAACACCGGGGAGCTGTTTTTT. Its protein is CASSEVGRTNTGELFF.

The chain employs TRBV3-1 (or the pseudogene TRBV3-2) and TRBJ1-1, with D possibly TRBD1 on 6 matching bases. Trimming cost V 1 base and J 10 bases, with 16 bases left between them. Germline V CDR1 and CDR2: LGHDT, YNNKEL (reference sequence). The CDR3 sequence is 14 residues long. The CDR3 here is CASSQGNREEGAFF. The CDR3 bases are TGTGCCAGCAGCCAAGGGAACAGGGAGGAAGGAGCTTTCTTT.

This clone came up once. The V gene is TRBV6-5, the J gene TRBJ2-5; 7 bases are shared with TRBD2. The CDR3 is 12 amino acids. Trimming took 6 bases from V and 4 from J; bases not matched to a gene: 2. Germline loops: CDR1 MNHEY, CDR2 SVGAGI. The CDR3 is CASSWGGETQYF. DNA of the CDR3: TGTGCCAGCAGCTGGGGGGGAGAGACCCAGTACTTC.

The chain links TRBV5-1 to TRBJ2-7; the match to TRBD2 covers 9 bases. Losses at the gene ends were 1 base for V and 8 bases for J; bases not matched to a gene: 10. The CDR3 is 15 amino acids. CDR1 and CDR2 from the germline V gene are SGHRS and YFSETQ. The CDR3, as DNA: TGCGCCAGCAGCTTGTTCTTAGCGGGGGAATCGAAGCAGTACTTC. The encoded protein is CASSLFLAGESKQYF.

This sequence joins TRBV4-2 and TRBJ2-1; 8 nucleotides line up with TRBD2. The V gene's germline CDR1 is LGHNA and CDR2 YNFKEQ. V was pared by 0 bases and J by 0 bases, with 4 bases of the junction left unmatched. The CDR3 has 17 residues. CDR3 amino acids: CASSQEQRGSSYNEQFF. The DNA of the CDR3 is TGTGCCAGCAGCCAAGAACAGCGGGGGAGCTCCTACAATGAGCAGTTCTTC.

The chain joins TRBV19 to TRBJ2-2; maybe TRBD1 (5 bases). This CDR3 comprises 14 residues. The ends were cut back, 4 bases at V and 7 bases at J, with 13 bases in the middle. Germline V gene sequence: CDR1 LNHDA, CDR2 SQIVND (reference sequence). CDR3 loop: CASSTGLGNGELFF. CDR3 DNA: TGTGCCAGTAGTACAGGGTTGGGGAACGGGGAGCTGTTTTTT. Looking up the rest from reference TRBV19 and TRBJ2-2 gives the full variable domain: DGGITQSPKYLFRKEGQNVTLSCEQNLNHDAMYWYRQDPGQGLRLIYYSQIVNDFQKGDIAEGYSVSREKKESFPLTVTSAQKNPTAFYLCASSTGLGNGELFFGEGSRLTVL.

A word on this clone: The sample carries other DNA sequences with the same CDR3. V usage is TRBV5-1 and J usage is TRBJ2-5; the D gene is possibly TRBD1 (6 bases). Germline values: CDR1 SGHRS, CDR2 YFSETQ. This CDR3 region has 13 residues. Between the trimmed V and J ends, which lost 2 bases and 1 base, there was a span of 6 bases. The CDR3 loop reads CASSLGGQETQYF. The DNA for the CDR3 is TGCGCCAGCAGCTTAGGGGGCCAAGAGACCCAGTACTTC.

The rearrangement links TRBV2 to TRBJ2-7; 9 bases map to TRBD1. Germline values: CDR1 SNHLY, CDR2 FYNNEI. This CDR3 has 13 residues. Unmatched junction bases numbered 10, after V lost 10 bases and J lost 6 bases. This CDR3 reads CATSGGTGFEQYF. For the CDR3, the DNA is TGTGCCACCTCCGGGGGGACAGGGTTCGAGCAGTACTTC.

The V call is TRBV7-5, the J call TRBJ1-1. TRBV7-5 is listed as a pseudogene. CDR3 length: 11 amino acids. In DNA, the CDR3 is TGTGTCCGGCGATTGAACACTGAAGCTTTCTTT. Its translation: CVRRLNTEAFF.

V usage is TRBV18 and J usage is TRBJ2-1; 7 bases align to TRBD2. Trimming removed 4 bases from V and 0 bases from J; junction bases left unmatched: 6. The CDR3 totals 16 residues. The V gene's germline CDR1 is KGHSH and CDR2 LQKENI. CDR3 residues: CASSQMGTTSYNEQFF. In DNA form, the CDR3 reads TGTGCCAGCTCACAGATGGGGACTACCTCCTACAATGAGCAGTTCTTC.

This chain connects TRBV6-4 to TRBJ2-1; TRBD2 aligns across 13 bases. V gave up 5 bases and J gave up 5 bases; unmatched junction bases: 3. The CDR3 covers 15 residues. The germline CDR1 and CDR2 sequences are MRHNA and SNTAGT. This CDR3 reads CASSRLAGGHNEQFF. DNA of the CDR3: TGTGCCAGCAGTAGACTAGCGGGGGGACACAATGAGCAGTTCTTC.

The CDR3 is CASSLGGSTYNEQFF. CDR3 bases: TGCGCCAGCAGCTTGGGTGGTTCAACCTACAATGAGCAGTTCTTC. This chain connects TRBV5-1 to TRBJ2-1; D not certain. This CDR3 has 15 amino acids. Germline CDR1 reads SGHRS; CDR2 reads YFSETQ. V shed 0 bases and J shed 2 bases, with 9 bases lying between them.

J is TRBJ2-7 and V is TRBV28; 12 nucleotides agree with TRBD2. J gave up 11 bases and V 2 bases, and 4 bases lay outside the gene matches. Germline values: CDR1 MDHEN, CDR2 SYDVKM. This CDR3 has 13 residues. The CDR3: CASSLTSGGREYF. CDR3 coding DNA: TGTGCCAGCAGTTTAACTAGCGGGGGGCGGGAGTACTTC.

The V gene is TRBV5-4, the J gene TRBJ1-1; D call uncertain. V shed 4 bases and J shed 0 bases, with 10 bases lying between them. In germline, CDR1 is SGHNT, CDR2 YYREEE (reference sequence). The length of the CDR3 is 14 residues. The CDR3 reads CASSPSFMNTEAFF. The DNA of the CDR3 is TGTGCCAGCAGCCCTTCTTTCATGAACACTGAAGCTTTCTTT. The full variable domain, rest sourced from reference TRBV5-4 and TRBJ1-1, is ETGVTQSPTHLIKTRGQQVTLRCSSQSGHNTVSWYQQALGQGPQFIFQYYREEENGRGNFPPRFSGLQFPNYSSELNVNALELDDSALYLCASSPSFMNTEAFFGQGTRLTVV.

The rearrangement joins TRBV7-9 to TRBJ1-4, with 8 bases matching TRBD1. From germline, CDR1 is SEHNR and CDR2 FQNEAQ (reference sequence). The CDR3 spans 14 residues. Trimming cost V 3 bases and J 7 bases; bases outside gene matches: 4. The CDR3 region is CASSFGQGGEKLFF. DNA for the CDR3: TGTGCCAGCAGCTTCGGACAGGGAGGTGAAAAACTGTTTTTT.

This clone appeared a single time. This chain connects TRBV3-1 (or the pseudogene TRBV3-2) to TRBJ1-1; perhaps TRBD1 as D (5 bases). There are 16 residues in the CDR3. Trimming shortened V by 5 bases and J by 3 bases, and 19 bases separated the two germline ends. CDR1 and CDR2 from the germline V gene are LGHDT and YNNKEL (reference sequence). The CDR3 is CASSGSRGTGDTEAFF. The CDR3, as DNA: TGTGCCAGCAGCGGTAGCCGGGGGACTGGAGACACTGAAGCTTTCTTT.

The J gene is TRBJ1-1, the V gene TRBV28, with D unresolved. The ends were cut back, 5 bases at V and 6 bases at J, with 10 bases in the middle. The CDR3 covers 12 residues. The germline V gene encodes CDR1 MDHEN and CDR2 SYDVKM. The CDR3 coding sequence is TGTGCCAGCAGTGCTAGGAGGTCTGAAGCTTTCTTT. Protein: CASSARRSEAFF.

This rearrangement joins TRBV7-9 to TRBJ1-1; no firm D call. This CDR3 comprises 12 residues. Trimming removed 2 bases from V and 4 bases from J, with 5 bases in between. Germline assignment: CDR1 SEHNR and CDR2 FQNEAQ (reference sequence). CDR3 sequence: CASSLSSTEAFF. CDR3 bases: TGTGCCAGCAGCTTATCGAGCACTGAAGCTTTCTTT.

The chain joins TRBV3-1 (or the pseudogene TRBV3-2) to TRBJ2-7, with 8 bases identical to TRBD1. Trimming cost V 4 bases and J 0 bases; bases outside gene matches: 8. Germline loops: CDR1 LGHDT, CDR2 YNNKEL (reference sequence). The CDR3 loop spans 16 amino acids. The DNA of the CDR3 is TGTGCCAGCAGCCGTGACAGGGGCCGGAGCTCCTACGAGCAGTACTTC. Its translation: CASSRDRGRSSYEQYF.

V usage is TRBV3-1 (or the pseudogene TRBV3-2) and J usage is TRBJ1-5; D might be TRBD1 (5 bases). V lost 4 bases and J lost 3, with 19 bases in between. This CDR3 comprises 17 residues. Germline V CDR1 and CDR2: LGHDT, YNNKEL (reference sequence). CDR3 amino acids: CASSLGYRDLPNQPQHF. CDR3 bases: TGTGCCAGCAGCCTGGGATACCGGGACCTTCCCAATCAGCCCCAGCATTTT.

The sample holds one count of this clone. The chain uses TRBV5-1 and TRBJ2-1; 8 bases fit TRBD1. Trimming cost V 6 bases and J 5 bases; bases outside gene matches: 10. There are 15 residues in the CDR3. In germline, CDR1 is SGHRS, CDR2 YFSETQ. The chain's CDR3 is CASTQFQGANNEQFF. CDR3 DNA sequence: TGCGCCAGCACGCAGTTTCAGGGGGCAAACAATGAGCAGTTCTTC.

J is TRBJ2-1 and V is TRBV6-6; 9 bases align to TRBD2. CDR1 and CDR2 from the germline V gene are MNHNY and SVGAGI (reference sequence). Trimming at V came to 7 bases and at J to 9 bases, leaving 7 bases not matched to a gene. This CDR3 comprises 13 residues. CDR3 DNA sequence: TGTGCCAGCATAGGGCGGGGGGGCCTTGAGCAGTTCTTC. Its translation: CASIGRGGLEQFF.

This sequence joins TRBV19 and TRBJ1-6; tentative D call: TRBD1 (5 bases). Per the germline V gene, CDR1 is LNHDA and CDR2 is SQIVND (reference sequence). The CDR3 covers 14 residues. V was clipped by 3 bases and J by 14 bases, with 17 bases between them. CDR3 in DNA: TGTGCCAGTAGTATCACCCAGGGTACGGGGACCCTCCACTTT. Translation gives CASSITQGTGTLHF. Filled out from reference TRBV19 and TRBJ1-6, the complete variable domain reads DGGITQSPKYLFRKEGQNVTLSCEQNLNHDAMYWYRQDPGQGLRLIYYSQIVNDFQKGDIAEGYSVSREKKESFPLTVTSAQKNPTAFYLCASSITQGTGTLHFGNGTRLTVT.

CDR3 DNA sequence: TGTGCCAGCAGCCCGCTTTGGGGCTACACCTTC. Its protein is CASSPLWGYTF. The J gene is TRBJ1-2, the V gene TRBV7-9; D uncertain. CDR1 is SEHNR, CDR2 FQNEAQ, per germline (reference sequence). Between the trimmed V and J ends, which lost 5 bases and 8 bases, there was a span of 9 bases. The CDR3 length is 11 residues.

This chain joins TRBV3-1 (or the pseudogene TRBV3-2) and TRBJ2-7; possibly TRBD2 for D (7 bases). CDR1 and CDR2 from the germline V gene are LGHDT and YNNKEL (reference sequence). V shed 1 base and J shed 2 bases, with 18 bases lying between them. The CDR3 has 17 amino acids. CDR3 sequence reads: CASSQVFSGGPTYEQYF. CDR3 in DNA: TGTGCCAGCAGCCAAGTCTTTTCCGGGGGGCCTACCTACGAGCAGTACTTC.